The rows below give T cell receptor beta chains drawn from one sample of a study of Graves' ophthalmopathy and Graves' hyperthyroidism. In TCRdb, the multiplex PCR reads were re-called with MiXCR into one record per CDR3 protein. This table holds approximately 700,000 distinct CDR3 sequences, 35% to 45% found once. Input material: peripheral blood. The origin of the receptors is an adult man with Graves' ophthalmopathy. Both conserved end residues are part of each CDR3. The order of the fields is V gene, J gene, CDR3 protein.

TRBV19,TRBJ2-3,CASSITSQLTDTQYF
TRBV24-1,TRBJ1-4,CATSHREGTYGKKLFF
TRBV20-1,TRBJ1-2,CSARDGGGANYGYTF
TRBV20-1,TRBJ2-3,CSARQPSTDTQYF
TRBV6-4,TRBJ1-1,CASADTLNTEAFF
TRBV11-2,TRBJ1-2,CASSSNRGRIENYGYTF
TRBV7-6,TRBJ1-3,CASSPDPVGTGNTIYF
TRBV4-1,TRBJ2-2,CASGQVATIGTGELFF
TRBV7-6,TRBJ1-2,CASSLSTGGGYTF
TRBV7-6,TRBJ1-4,CASSLRGDSEKLFF
TRBV7-9,TRBJ2-2,CASSFDSFNTGELFF
TRBV25-1,TRBJ2-7,CASVGIGGGYEQYF
TRBV19,TRBJ2-7,CASSIEQGALYEQYF
TRBV7-9,TRBJ1-4,CASSPFGTDNEKLFF
TRBV9,TRBJ1-2,CASSVGFGSGDYGYTF
TRBV19,TRBJ1-3,CASSNGQTFTGNTIYF
TRBV10-3,TRBJ1-6,CAISAGNHNSPLHF
TRBV7-9,TRBJ1-6,CASLGTGSSSPLHF
TRBV5-8,TRBJ1-2,CASSSRTGRLDYGYTF
TRBV2,TRBJ2-1,CASSLEREGWNEQFF
TRBV19,TRBJ1-2,CASSILAEVGGYTF
TRBV20-1,TRBJ1-5,CSAGSGTGGQPQHF
TRBV9,TRBJ2-7,CASSVAPGVSYEQYF
TRBV5-1,TRBJ2-7,CASSLRQGEQYF
TRBV14,TRBJ2-5,CASSQARAGETQYF
TRBV19,TRBJ1-6,CASSPHGPGPNSPLHF
TRBV6-1,TRBJ1-2,CASRTLGTPYGYTF
TRBV2,TRBJ2-5,CASSAGGAETQYF
TRBV2,TRBJ1-2,CASLTGTGSYGYTF
TRBV20-1,TRBJ1-2,CSAKRTTRVVGYTF
TRBV4-1,TRBJ1-5,CASSQEGTVSNQPQHF
TRBV20-1,TRBJ2-7,CSAGAGTVIPYEQYF
TRBV11-3,TRBJ1-4,CASSPLGAYEKLFF
TRBV29-1,TRBJ2-5,CSVDPGQETQYF
TRBV14,TRBJ1-4,CASSRWTGDYEKLFF
TRBV12-3/TRBV12-4,TRBJ1-2,CASRFDREVKGYTF
TRBV29-1,TRBJ2-3,CSVEKELGGSTDTQYF
TRBV20-1,TRBJ1-2,CSASFRQGLFYGYTF
TRBV20-1,TRBJ1-5,CSVNPVLANQPQHF
TRBV25-1,TRBJ2-7,CASSESPVGAKNEQYF
TRBV20-1,TRBJ1-3,CSASGRQGGNTIYF
TRBV29-1,TRBJ2-6,CSLEGRWAGANVLTF
TRBV19,TRBJ1-5,CASSPRINQPQHF
TRBV7-3,TRBJ1-2,CASSSQGLSGYTF
TRBV25-1,TRBJ2-2,CASSELQGSGNTGELFF
TRBV10-3,TRBJ2-5,CASRSWEQETQYF
TRBV7-2,TRBJ1-5,CASSLAGYSNQPQHF
TRBV7-9,TRBJ2-7,CASSLGGPRNEQYF
TRBV15,TRBJ1-4,CATSSHDLGAVNEKLFF
TRBV20-1,TRBJ2-5,CSARRGLAADTQYF
TRBV2,TRBJ2-7,CASKVDRGSYEQYF
TRBV5-8,TRBJ2-5,CASSFITNQETQYF
TRBV7-8,TRBJ2-7,CASSGLAPEQYF
TRBV10-2,TRBJ1-1,CASSELWTGNTEAFF
TRBV29-1,TRBJ1-1,CSPTVKTEAFF
TRBV6-6,TRBJ1-6,CASSYGGRDNSPLHF